The entry below describes one T cell receptor beta chain. This clonotype was seen at least ten times. No cognate antigen has been identified for it. Base qualities were left out, and no much larger clone turns up one base away. The junction carries 21 bases between V and J, which are trimmed by 0 bases and 4 bases respectively. The CDR3, from cysteine to phenylalanine, totals 18 residues. The read is trimmed to its CDR3 DNA, 54 bases read in frame from base 1. Based on the germline V gene, the CDR1 and CDR2 sequences are SGHNT and YENEEA. Every donor in the study was a healthy Caucasian. Miltenyi CD45RO+ enrichment and human naive T-cell isolation kits were used to isolate memory (CD45RO+) and naive T cells from PBMC. This specimen belongs to a study of identical twins (dated by TCRdb to the mid-2010s). Regarding the research as a whole: The study deep-sequenced TCR alpha and beta repertoires from monozygotic twins, unrelated adults of various ages and cord blood to test whether fetal clonotypes persist. Replicate twin experiments were performed at different times using different library preparation protocols to rule out contamination.

Findings and caveats that apply to the study as a whole: Excess twin sharing in beta out-of-frame sequences was weaker because fewer shared sequences lowered the signal-to-noise ratio. Because the same donors could not be followed over many years, conclusions were based on cross-sectional statistical analysis. Abundant cord blood beta clonotypes had fewer insertions, young adult naive repertoires showed a similar but weaker trend, and memory repertoires showed no such trend. Compared with coincidental sharing between unrelated individuals, out-of-frame TCR alpha sequences shared between twins had an excess of sequences with low generation probability. Zero-insertion analyses could be partly confounded by invariant T cells such as MAIT and iNKT, though diverse VJ usage argued against such confounding for most clonotypes. Recombination models systematically underestimated out-of-frame TCR alpha sharing in monozygotic twins but agreed with sharing between unrelated individuals.

The library relied on 5' RACE. Sequencing used an Illumina HiSeq 2000. A universal primer binding site was added through template switching, and the final cDNA carried a unique molecular identifier so that TCR cDNA molecules could be counted accurately. Specific primers in the conserved constant-segment region were used to synthesize first-strand cDNA for the TCR alpha and beta chains. To control for contamination, every cDNA library carried two barcodes: a SMART-Mk sample barcode plus Illumina barcodes. TruSeq adapter sequences and Illumina sample barcodes were added in two successive PCR steps. TCR alpha and beta cDNA libraries were sequenced on the Illumina HiSeq platform with custom primers. Turning to the authors' computational methods: Raw reads were processed with MiGEC to extract unique molecular identifiers, and MiXCR was used to determine CDR3 positions. Recombination models were inferred per individual with the repgenHMM and IGoR tools using an EM algorithm. Shared clonotypes were analyzed with the tcR package in R, and sharing was normalized by the product of cloneset sizes. To study raw recombination free of thymic and clonal selection effects, out-of-frame nonproductive sequences were analyzed. Using fastp at Q25 and MiXCR, TCRdb reprocessed the public reads and kept productive beta chains. Rows with a matching CDR3 protein are joined into one entry that keeps the most common DNA and genes. None of the V and J calls come from the authors' own analysis; TCRdb made them. This sample gives fewer than 250,000 distinct CDR3 sequences in total; around 9.6% of them show up just once. Approximately 5.1% of the sample is held by the ten biggest clonotypes.

The rearranged segments are TRBV11-3 and TRBJ1-2; a tentative D call is TRBD1 (5 bases match). This clonotype was sampled from a woman between 18 and 29 years old in good health. The sample taken for sequencing was memory (CD45RO+) T cells sorted from blood. The cell subset or site label for this specimen denotes: CD45RO+ enriched T cells. CDR3 sequence: CASSLERRGYGATYGYTF. Read as DNA, the sequence is TGTGCCAGCAGCTTAGAGAGGCGGGGGTATGGGGCCACCTATGGCTACACCTTC.